The 15 T cell receptor beta chains below were found in one sample sequenced in a study of blood T cells in healthy people across ages. Primed by a sample-barcoded 5' primer and a J-beta primer mix, a second PCR proceeded for about 7 to 11 cycles. A single record per CDR3 protein comes from TCRdb applying MiXCR to the 5' RACE reads. The sample gives more than 900,000 distinct CDR3 sequences, approximately 32% of which show up once; about 10% is in the top ten. In addition, the sample was reused for a study of T cells of mothers and their children.

Sequences were obtained from blood. Receptors originate from a woman in her 40s in good health.

This clonotype was seen once. The CDR3 protein is CASSWRGRRGTDTQYF. The CDR3 nucleotides are TGTGCCAGCAGCTGGCGGGGCCGCCGCGGCACAGATACGCAGTATTTT. V is TRBV5-6 and J is TRBJ2-3; a possible D gene is TRBD2 (6 bases). Germline V gives CDR1 SGHDT, CDR2 YYEEEE. V dropped 3 bases and J dropped 1 base, with 15 bases sitting between them. CDR3 size: 16 residues.

The J gene is TRBJ2-7, the V gene TRBV28, with 8 bases aligning to TRBD1. Germline CDR1 MDHEN, CDR2 SYDVKM. The CDR3 covers 16 residues. With V trimmed by 5 bases and J by 2 bases, 11 bases remained unmatched. Here the CDR3 DNA reads TGTGCCAGCAGTCCGCTGCCGGGACAGGTTCCCTACGAGCAGTACTTC. It translates to CASSPLPGQVPYEQYF.

The CDR3 here is CAISELNPGLADSYNEQFF. CDR3 DNA: TGTGCCATCAGTGAGTTAAACCCGGGACTAGCGGACTCCTACAATGAGCAGTTCTTC. V gene TRBV10-3 combines with J gene TRBJ2-1; 11 bases align to TRBD2. The CDR3 extends over 19 amino acids. The V segment lost 1 base and the J segment 0 bases; nucleotides outside the gene matches: 8. The germline gives CDR1 ENHRY, CDR2 SYGVKD.

The chain has TRBV6-1 and TRBJ2-1, with 11 bases lining up with TRBD2. CDR3 length: 15 amino acids. With V trimmed by 1 base and J by 8 bases, 4 bases remained unmatched. In germline, CDR1 is MNHNS, CDR2 SASEGT. CDR3 region: CASSEVAGGPDEQFF. CDR3 DNA sequence: TGTGCCAGCAGTGAAGTAGCGGGGGGGCCGGATGAGCAGTTCTTC.

The chain links TRBV11-3 to TRBJ2-3; the D gene could be TRBD1 or TRBD2 (6 bases each). The length of the CDR3 is 15 residues. The V and J ends lost 0 bases and 4 bases respectively, with 11 bases between them. Germline V gene data show CDR1 as SGHNT and CDR2 as YENEEA. CDR3: CASSLDPGGADTQYF. The CDR3 coding sequence is TGTGCCAGCAGCTTAGATCCCGGGGGCGCAGATACGCAGTATTTT. The entire variable domain, with the rest obtained from reference TRBV11-3 and TRBJ2-3, is as follows: EAGVVQSPRYKIIEKKQPVAFWCNPISGHNTLYWYLQNLGQGPELLIRYENEEAVDDSQLPKDRFSAERLKGVDSTLKIQPAELGDSAVYLCASSLDPGGADTQYFGPGTRLTVL.

This rearrangement joins TRBV4-1 to TRBJ2-7; D perhaps matches TRBD2 (5 bases). Germline-derived CDR1 and CDR2 are MGHRA and YSYEKL. Trimming left V 1 base short and J 9 bases short, with 16 bases between. This CDR3 spans 14 amino acids. The CDR3 DNA reads TGCGCCAGCAGCCAAGGCCCCACGGAGGTCGCGCAGTACTTC. Amino acids: CASSQGPTEVAQYF.

The chain couples TRBV7-3 to TRBJ2-1, with 10 bases aligning to TRBD2. V was clipped by 5 bases and J by 2 bases; unmatched bases: 3. The germline V gene encodes CDR1 SGHTA and CDR2 FQGTGA. CDR3 length: 15 amino acids. CDR3 nucleotides: TGTGCCAGCAGCCCTAGCGGGAGTCCCTACAATGAGCAGTTCTTC. It encodes CASSPSGSPYNEQFF.

This clonotype was found a few times. This chain links TRBV9 with TRBJ2-7; 10 positions agree with TRBD1. Germline lookup yields CDR1 SGDLS and CDR2 YYNGEE. V was pared by 0 bases and J by 0 bases, with 6 bases of the junction left unmatched. The CDR3 is 17 amino acids. CDR3 bases: TGTGCCAGCAGCGTAGGGATGGGGGACAGGGGCTCCTACGAGCAGTACTTC. This codes for CASSVGMGDRGSYEQYF.

The rearrangement uses TRBV11-2 and TRBJ2-7; D tentatively reads TRBD1 or TRBD2 (6 bases each). The V end lost 7 bases, the J end lost 2 bases, and 18 bases lay between the germline ends. Germline CDR1 SGHAT, CDR2 FQNNGV. The CDR3 covers 15 residues. The CDR3 DNA is TGTGCCAGCACCTCAGGGGAGGCAGGAACCTACGAGCAGTACTTC. This encodes CASTSGEAGTYEQYF.

The V gene is TRBV20-1, the J gene TRBJ2-2; 8 bases agree with TRBD2. Germline assignment: CDR1 DFQATT and CDR2 SNEGSKA (reference sequence). V shed 0 bases, J shed 0 bases, and the junction held 6 bases outside the gene matches. The CDR3 consists of 17 residues. CDR3 bases: TGCAGTGCTAGAGATGCCCGCGGGGGGACGAACACCGGGGAGCTGTTTTTT. It is translated as CSARDARGGTNTGELFF.

V and J are TRBV18 and TRBJ2-1; 8 positions match TRBD2. Trimming took 3 bases from V and 8 from J; bases not matched to a gene: 12. The CDR3 has 16 residues. The germline V gene encodes CDR1 KGHSH and CDR2 LQKENI. CDR3 nucleotide sequence: TGTGCCAGCTCACCTAGTCCGGGGGGGACGGCGGATGAGCAGTTCTTC. Amino acids: CASSPSPGGTADEQFF.

This chain joins TRBV27 and TRBJ2-7; 8 positions agree with TRBD1. The CDR3 extends over 14 amino acids. V was clipped by 6 bases and J by 4 bases; unmatched bases: 8. CDR1 is MNHEY and CDR2 is SMNVEV in the germline V gene (reference sequence). CDR3 region: CASSQQDRAYEQYF. CDR3 in DNA: TGTGCCAGCAGCCAGCAGGACAGGGCATACGAGCAGTACTTC.

This chain uses TRBV10-3 with TRBJ2-4; possibly TRBD1 for D (6 bases). Trimming stripped 3 bases from V and 6 bases from J, with 15 bases between. Germline CDR1 and CDR2: ENHRY and SYGVKD. The CDR3 has 15 residues. The CDR3 here is CAISETDRLGNIQYF. The CDR3 DNA follows: TGTGCCATCAGTGAAACCGACAGGTTGGGAAACATTCAGTACTTC.

This clonotype was picked up a small number of times. This chain connects TRBV13 to TRBJ2-2, with D perhaps matching TRBD2 (6 bases). Germline loops: CDR1 PRHDT, CDR2 FYEKMQ (reference sequence). V gave up 6 bases and J gave up 1 base, with 18 bases separating them. There are 17 residues in the CDR3. CDR3 in DNA: TGTGCCAGCAGTCGCCCGGGTCCAGCGGGGAACACCGGGGAGCTGTTTTTT. As protein: CASSRPGPAGNTGELFF.

In the case of this clonotype: A much larger clonotype is one base distant, so this may be a read error. The V call is TRBV28, the J call TRBJ2-7; D not certain. Looked up from germline, CDR1 is MDHEN and CDR2 is SYDVKM. The CDR3 spans 11 residues. The CDR3 DNA sequence: TGTGCCAGCAGTTCGGTGCACGAGCGGTACTTC. This gives the protein CASSSVHERYF.